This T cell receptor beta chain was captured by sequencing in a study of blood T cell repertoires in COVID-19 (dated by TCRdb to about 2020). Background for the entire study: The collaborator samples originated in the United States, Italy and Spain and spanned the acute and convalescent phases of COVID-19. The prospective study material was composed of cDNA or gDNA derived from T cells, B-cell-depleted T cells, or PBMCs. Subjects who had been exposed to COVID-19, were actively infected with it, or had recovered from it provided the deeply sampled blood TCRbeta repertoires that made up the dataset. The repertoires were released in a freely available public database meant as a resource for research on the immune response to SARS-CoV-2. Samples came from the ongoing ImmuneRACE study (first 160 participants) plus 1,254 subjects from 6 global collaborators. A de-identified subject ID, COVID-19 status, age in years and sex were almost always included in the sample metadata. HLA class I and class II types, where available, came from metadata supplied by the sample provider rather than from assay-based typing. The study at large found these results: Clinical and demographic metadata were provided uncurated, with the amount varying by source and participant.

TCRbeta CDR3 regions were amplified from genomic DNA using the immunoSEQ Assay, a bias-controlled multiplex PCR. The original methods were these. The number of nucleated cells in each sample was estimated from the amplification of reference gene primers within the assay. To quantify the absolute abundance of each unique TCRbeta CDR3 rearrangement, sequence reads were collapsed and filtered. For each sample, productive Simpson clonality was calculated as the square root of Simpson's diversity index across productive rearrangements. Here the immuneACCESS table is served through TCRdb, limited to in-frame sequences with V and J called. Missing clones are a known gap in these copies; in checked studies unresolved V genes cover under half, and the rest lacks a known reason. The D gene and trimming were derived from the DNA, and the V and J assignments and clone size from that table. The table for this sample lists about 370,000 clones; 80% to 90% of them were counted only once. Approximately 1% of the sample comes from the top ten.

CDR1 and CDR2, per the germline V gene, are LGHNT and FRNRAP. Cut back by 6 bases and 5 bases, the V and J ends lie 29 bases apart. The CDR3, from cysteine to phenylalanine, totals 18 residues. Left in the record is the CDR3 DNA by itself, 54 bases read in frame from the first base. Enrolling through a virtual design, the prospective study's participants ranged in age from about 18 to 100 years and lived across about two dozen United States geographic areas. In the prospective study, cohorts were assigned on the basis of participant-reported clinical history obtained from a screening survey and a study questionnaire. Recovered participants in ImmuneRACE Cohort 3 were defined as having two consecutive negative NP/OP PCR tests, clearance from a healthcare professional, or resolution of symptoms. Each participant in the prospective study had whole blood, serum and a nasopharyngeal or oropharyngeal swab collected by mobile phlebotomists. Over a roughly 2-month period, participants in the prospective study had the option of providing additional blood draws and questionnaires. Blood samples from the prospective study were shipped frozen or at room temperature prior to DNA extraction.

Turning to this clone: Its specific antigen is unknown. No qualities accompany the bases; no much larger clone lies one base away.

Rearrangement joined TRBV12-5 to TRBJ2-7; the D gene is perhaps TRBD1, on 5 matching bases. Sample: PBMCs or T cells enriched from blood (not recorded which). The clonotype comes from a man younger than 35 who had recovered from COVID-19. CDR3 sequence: CASGDLPLGEEVRNEQYF. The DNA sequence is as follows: TGTGCTAGTGGCGACCTTCCTTTAGGGGAAGAGGTCCGGAACGAGCAGTACTTC.